One and the same sample provided the 5 T cell receptor beta chains below, sequenced in a study of CXCR3-negative and CXCR3-positive naive CD8 T cells. Study-wide findings and caveats: CXCR3-positive naive cells carried more hydrophobic TRB CDR3s than CXCR3-negative ones.

TRB cDNA was prepared as libraries by UMI-labeled 5' RACE. Reanalyzing the 5' RACE reads, TCRdb keeps one entry per CDR3 protein, without DNA. This sample's table has 90,000 to 150,000 distinct CDR3 sequences. Which antigens these TCRs recognize remains unknown. Material for sequencing was naive CXCR3+ CD8+ T cells from blood. The subset: CD45RO-CCR7+CD27+CD95- naive CD8+ T cells expressing CXCR3 (TNR3+). These TCRs come from a human donor in good health. Some clones in this sample may be carry-over from other donors' samples.

The chain couples TRBV7-9 to TRBJ2-1; TCRdb's assignment of TRBD2 cannot be checked, as there is no DNA. This CDR3 region has 18 residues. Germline CDR1 and CDR2: SEHNR and FQNEAQ (reference sequence). CDR3 sequence reads: CASSPKAGGGSSYNEQFF.

The chain is built from TRBV6-4 and TRBJ2-5; TCRdb proposes TRBD1, but this gene call is untestable without DNA. Germline V gene lookup returns CDR1 MRHNA and CDR2 SNTAGT. The CDR3 sequence is 15 residues long. CDR3 amino acids: CASSEGQGGVETQYF.

The gene calls are TRBV7-9 and TRBJ1-3; absent DNA, TCRdb's TRBD1 call cannot be checked. The CDR3 length is 16 residues. The V gene's germline CDR1 is SEHNR and CDR2 FQNEAQ (reference sequence). The CDR3 sequence is CASSNRGANSGNTIYF.

This rearrangement joins TRBV6-2 or TRBV6-3 to TRBJ2-1; TCRdb outputs TRBD2, but without DNA this stays unchecked. Germline V gene data show CDR1 as MNHEY and CDR2 as SVGEGT. CDR3 length: 14 amino acids. The chain's CDR3 is CASSYGGVGYEQFF.

The rearrangement uses TRBV12-3 or TRBV12-4 and TRBJ2-7; TCRdb's D call, TRBD1, is unchecked because there is no DNA. CDR3 size: 14 residues. CDR3 sequence reads: CASTLAFGSYEQYF.